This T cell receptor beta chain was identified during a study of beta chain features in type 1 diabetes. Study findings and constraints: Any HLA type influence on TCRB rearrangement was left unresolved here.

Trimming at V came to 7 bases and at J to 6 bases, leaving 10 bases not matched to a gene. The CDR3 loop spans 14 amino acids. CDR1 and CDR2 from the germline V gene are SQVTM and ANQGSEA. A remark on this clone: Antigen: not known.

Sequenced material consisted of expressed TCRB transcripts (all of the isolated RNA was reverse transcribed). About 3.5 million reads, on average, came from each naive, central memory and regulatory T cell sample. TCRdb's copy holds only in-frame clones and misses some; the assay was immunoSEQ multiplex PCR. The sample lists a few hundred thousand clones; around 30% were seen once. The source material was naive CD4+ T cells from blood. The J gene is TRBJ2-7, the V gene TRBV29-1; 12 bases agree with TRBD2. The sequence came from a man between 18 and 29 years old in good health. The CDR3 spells CSAALAGGPGEQYF. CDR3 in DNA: TGCAGCGCGGCCCTAGCGGGAGGGCCCGGCGAGCAGTACTTC.